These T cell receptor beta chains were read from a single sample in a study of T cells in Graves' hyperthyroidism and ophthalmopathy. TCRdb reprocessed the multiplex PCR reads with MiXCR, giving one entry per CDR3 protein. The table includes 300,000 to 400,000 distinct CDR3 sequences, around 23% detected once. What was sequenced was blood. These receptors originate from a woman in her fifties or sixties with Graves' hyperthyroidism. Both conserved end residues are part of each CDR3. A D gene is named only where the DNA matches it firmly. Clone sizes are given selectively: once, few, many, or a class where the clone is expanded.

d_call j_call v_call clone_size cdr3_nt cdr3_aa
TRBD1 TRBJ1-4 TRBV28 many TGTGCCAGCAGGAACAGGGGGCATGAAAAACTGTTTTTT CASRNRGHEKLFF
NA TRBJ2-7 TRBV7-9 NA TGTGCCAGCAGCTTAGGGGACTCCGTTTCCTACGAGCAGTACTTC CASSLGDSVSYEQYF
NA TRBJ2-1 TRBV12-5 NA TGTGCTAGTGGTTTGCCTTCTGAGACTAGGGATGAGCAGTTCTTC CASGLPSETRDEQFF
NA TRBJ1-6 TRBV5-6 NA TGTGCCAGCAGCTCATTAGGACAAGATAATTCACCCCTCCACTTT CASSSLGQDNSPLHF
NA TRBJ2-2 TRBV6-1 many TGTGCCAGCAGTGGCCTGGGGCGATTCCCCGGGGAGCTGTTTTTT CASSGLGRFPGELFF
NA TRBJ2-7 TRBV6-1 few TGTGCCAGCAGTTATCTTGCAGGGGTAGAATACGAGCAGTACTTC CASSYLAGVEYEQYF
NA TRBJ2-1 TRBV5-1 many TGCGCCAGCAGCTTGTACCTAGATGAGCAGTTCTTC CASSLYLDEQFF
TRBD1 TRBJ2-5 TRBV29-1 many TGCAGCGTTACCACGACAGGGGGCGAGACCCAGTACTTC CSVTTTGGETQYF
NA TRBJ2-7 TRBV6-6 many TGTGCCAGCAGTTACGTAAACGAGCAGTACTTC CASSYVNEQYF
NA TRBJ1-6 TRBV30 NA TGTGCCTGGCGGATGTCCAAGACAGGCAGGAGCTCCTATAATTCACCCCTCCACTTT CAWRMSKTGRSSYNSPLHF
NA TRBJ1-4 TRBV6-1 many TGTGCCAGCAGGCTGGGGGCTAATGAAAAACTGTTTTTT CASRLGANEKLFF
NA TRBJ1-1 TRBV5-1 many TGCGCCAGCAGCCTACGTGGGCAGGGGAGCACTGAAGCTTTCTTT CASSLRGQGSTEAFF
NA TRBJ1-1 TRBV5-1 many TGCGCCAGCAGCTTGGGGGCCCAGTGGGTTTCCATGAACACTGAAGCTTTCTTT CASSLGAQWVSMNTEAFF
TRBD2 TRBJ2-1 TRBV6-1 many TGTGCCAGCAGTGCACGACTAGCGGGAGTCTCGTACAATGAGCAGTTCTTC CASSARLAGVSYNEQFF
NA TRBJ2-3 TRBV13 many TGTGCCAGCAGCTTAAAAAGAACTCGCTCTTCAGATACGCAGTATTTT CASSLKRTRSSDTQYF
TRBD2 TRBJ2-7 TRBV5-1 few TGCGCCAGCGGGCGGACTAGCGGCACCTACGAGCAGTACTTC CASGRTSGTYEQYF
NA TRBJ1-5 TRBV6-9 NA TGTGCCAGCAGTTTGGGGGCTTTACCTGGTCAGCCCCAGCATTTT CASSLGALPGQPQHF
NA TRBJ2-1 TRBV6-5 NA TGTGCCAGCAGTTACTCACAAGGGCTAGGAGAGCAGTTCTTC CASSYSQGLGEQFF
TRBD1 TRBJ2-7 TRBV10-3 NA TGTGCCATCAGGGGACAGGGGGAGCAGTACTTC CAIRGQGEQYF
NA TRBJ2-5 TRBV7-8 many TGTGCCAGCAGCTCCGGGAATCTCCAGGAGACCCAGTACTTC CASSSGNLQETQYF
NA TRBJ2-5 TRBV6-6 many TGTGCCAGCAGTTACGTGGCAGACCACAGGGAGACCCAGTACTTC CASSYVADHRETQYF
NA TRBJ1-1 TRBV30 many TGTGCCTTGGGACGATCTTTGGGAGCTTTCTTT CALGRSLGAFF
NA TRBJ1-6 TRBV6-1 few TGTGCCAGCAGCCGTCCTAAGAACTATAATTCACCCCTCCACTTT CASSRPKNYNSPLHF
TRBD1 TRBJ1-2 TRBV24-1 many TGTGCCACCAGTGAATCCGCCGGGACAGGGGACTATGGCTACACCTTC CATSESAGTGDYGYTF
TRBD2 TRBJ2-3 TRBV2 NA TGTGCCAGCAGGGGGGCGGGAGGGCCCGAAGATACGCAGTATTTT CASRGAGGPEDTQYF
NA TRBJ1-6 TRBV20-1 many TGCAGCGCCGAGGGGACTAACTCCTATAATTCACCCCTCCACTTT CSAEGTNSYNSPLHF
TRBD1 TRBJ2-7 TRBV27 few TGTGCCAGCAGTTACAGGGGTCCCTCCCACGAGCAGTACTTC CASSYRGPSHEQYF
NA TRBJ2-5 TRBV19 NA TGTGCCAGTAGTATGGGCGGAGTACAAGAGACCCAGTACTTC CASSMGGVQETQYF
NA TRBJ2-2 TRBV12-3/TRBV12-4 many TGTGCCAGCAGCCCACAGGGTACCACCGGGGAGCTGTTTTTT CASSPQGTTGELFF
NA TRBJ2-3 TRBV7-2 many TGTGCCAGCAGCTTACGACCTCGAAGGGCCCAAACAGATACGCAGTATTTT CASSLRPRRAQTDTQYF
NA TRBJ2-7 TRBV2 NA TGTGCCAGCAGTTTACAGATATTAAGCTCCTACGAGCAGTACTTC CASSLQILSSYEQYF